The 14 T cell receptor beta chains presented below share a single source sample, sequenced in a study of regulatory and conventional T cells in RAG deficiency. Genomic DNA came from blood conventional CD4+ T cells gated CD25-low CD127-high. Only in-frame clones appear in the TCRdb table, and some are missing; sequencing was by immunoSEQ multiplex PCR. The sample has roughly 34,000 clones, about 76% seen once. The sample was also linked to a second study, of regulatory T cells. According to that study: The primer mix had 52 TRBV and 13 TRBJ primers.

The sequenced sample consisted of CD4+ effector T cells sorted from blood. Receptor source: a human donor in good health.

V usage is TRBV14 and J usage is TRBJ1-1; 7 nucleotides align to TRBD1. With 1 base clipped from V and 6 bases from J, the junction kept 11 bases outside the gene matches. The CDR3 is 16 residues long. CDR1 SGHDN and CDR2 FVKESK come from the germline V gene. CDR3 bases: TGTGCCAGCAGCCAAGGCTTGACAGGGCGGCTGGCTGAAGCTTTCTTT. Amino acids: CASSQGLTGRLAEAFF.

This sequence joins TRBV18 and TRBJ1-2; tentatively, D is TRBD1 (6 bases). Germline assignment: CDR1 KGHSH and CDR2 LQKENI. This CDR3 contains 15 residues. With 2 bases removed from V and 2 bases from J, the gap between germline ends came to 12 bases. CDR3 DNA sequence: TGTGCCAGCTCACCAGAACAGGGAGGGAACTATGGCTACACCTTC. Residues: CASSPEQGGNYGYTF.

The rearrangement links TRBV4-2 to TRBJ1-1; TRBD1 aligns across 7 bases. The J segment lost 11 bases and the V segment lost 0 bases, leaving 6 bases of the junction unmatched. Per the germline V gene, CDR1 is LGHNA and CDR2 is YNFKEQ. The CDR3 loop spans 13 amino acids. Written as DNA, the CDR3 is TGTGCCAGCAGCCAAGATCGCAGGGGGTATGCTTTCTTT. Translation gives CASSQDRRGYAFF.

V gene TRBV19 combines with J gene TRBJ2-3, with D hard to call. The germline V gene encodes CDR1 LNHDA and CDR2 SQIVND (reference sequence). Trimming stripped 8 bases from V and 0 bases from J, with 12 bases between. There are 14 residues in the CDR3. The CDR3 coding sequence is TGTGCCAGTCAGGCCTCGACTAGCACAGATACGCAGTATTTT. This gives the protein CASQASTSTDTQYF.

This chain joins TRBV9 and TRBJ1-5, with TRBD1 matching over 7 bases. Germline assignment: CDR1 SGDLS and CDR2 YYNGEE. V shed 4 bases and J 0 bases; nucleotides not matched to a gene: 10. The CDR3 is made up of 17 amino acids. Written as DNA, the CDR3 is TGTGCCAGCAGCCCCGGTACTGGGACAGCTAGCAATCAGCCCCAGCATTTT. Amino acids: CASSPGTGTASNQPQHF.

The CDR3 nucleotides are TGTGCCAGCAGCCCCCTTGTTGGGGGGAACACTGAAGCTTTCTTT. It codes for CASSPLVGGNTEAFF. This chain links TRBV7-8 with TRBJ1-1, with a possible D match to TRBD1 (5 bases). The germline V and J ends were trimmed by 5 bases and 1 base, with 14 bases remaining between them. The CDR3 has 15 residues. Germline V gene sequence: CDR1 SGHVS, CDR2 FQNEAQ.

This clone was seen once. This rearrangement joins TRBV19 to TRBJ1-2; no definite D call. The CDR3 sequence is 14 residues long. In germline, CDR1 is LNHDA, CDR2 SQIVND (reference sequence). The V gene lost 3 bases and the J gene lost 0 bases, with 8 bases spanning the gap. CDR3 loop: CASSIPSSNYGYTF. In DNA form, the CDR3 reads TGTGCCAGTAGTATTCCCTCGTCTAACTATGGCTACACCTTC.

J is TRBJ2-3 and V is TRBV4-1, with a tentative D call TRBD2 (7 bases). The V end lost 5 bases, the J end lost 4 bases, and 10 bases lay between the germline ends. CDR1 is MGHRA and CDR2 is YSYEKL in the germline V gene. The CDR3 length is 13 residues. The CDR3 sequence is CASSRGGPDTQYF. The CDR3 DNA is TGCGCCAGCAGCAGGGGGGGCCCAGATACGCAGTATTTT.

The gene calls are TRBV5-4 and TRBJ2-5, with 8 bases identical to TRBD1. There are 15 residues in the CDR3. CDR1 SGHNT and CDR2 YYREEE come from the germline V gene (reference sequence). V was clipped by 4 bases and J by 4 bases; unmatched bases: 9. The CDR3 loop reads CASSPPRTGRETQYF. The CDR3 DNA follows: TGTGCCAGCAGCCCGCCACGGACAGGGAGAGAGACCCAGTACTTC.

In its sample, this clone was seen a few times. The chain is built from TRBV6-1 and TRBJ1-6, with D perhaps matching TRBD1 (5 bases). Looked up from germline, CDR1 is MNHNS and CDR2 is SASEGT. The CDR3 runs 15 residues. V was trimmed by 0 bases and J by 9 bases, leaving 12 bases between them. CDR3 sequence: CASSEALQGISPLHF. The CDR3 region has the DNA TGTGCCAGCAGTGAAGCGCTCCAGGGAATTTCACCCCTCCACTTT.

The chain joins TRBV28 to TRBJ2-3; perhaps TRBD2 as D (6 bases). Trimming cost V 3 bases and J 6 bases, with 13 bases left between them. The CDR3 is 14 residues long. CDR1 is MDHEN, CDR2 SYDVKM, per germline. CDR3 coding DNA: TGTGCCAGCAGTTTCGGCGGGGCATGGGATACGCAGTATTTT. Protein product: CASSFGGAWDTQYF.

CDR3 coding DNA: TGTGCCAGCATTTGGGATCGGACTGAAGCTTTCTTT. Amino acid sequence: CASIWDRTEAFF. The gene calls are TRBV6-1 and TRBJ1-1; D is ambiguous. Per the germline V gene, CDR1 is MNHNS and CDR2 is SASEGT. V was clipped by 7 bases and J by 5 bases, with 11 bases between them. There are 12 residues in the CDR3.

In DNA form, the CDR3 reads TGTGCCATCAGTGAAGGGCAATACAGGGGGCGAAGGTCCTATGGCTACACCTTC. Protein product: CAISEGQYRGRRSYGYTF. V is TRBV10-3 and J is TRBJ1-2; 9 bases map to TRBD1. Germline V CDR1 and CDR2: ENHRY, SYGVKD. The CDR3 runs to 18 residues. J lost 4 bases, V lost 3 bases, and 15 bases had no gene match.

The CDR3: CASSLFSTGVNTEAFF. The CDR3 nucleotides are TGTGCCAGCAGCTTATTCAGCACAGGGGTGAACACTGAAGCTTTCTTT. This chain links TRBV5-6 with TRBJ1-1; 7 bases are shared with TRBD1. Looked up from germline, CDR1 is SGHDT and CDR2 is YYEEEE. This CDR3 is 16 amino acids long. Trimming took 2 bases from V and 0 from J; bases not matched to a gene: 7.